One and the same sample provided the 21 T cell receptor beta chains below, sequenced in a study of tumor-infiltrating lymphocytes in localized non-small cell lung cancer listed by TCRdb under 2021. The library was made by the immunoSEQ multiplex PCR assay. TCRdb holds this immuneACCESS table with in-frame rearrangements only. Some clones are missing; in checked studies, unresolved V genes explain under half, and the rest has no known cause. The sample data list 10,000 or so clones, and about 75% of these were observed just once. Approximately 19% of the sample is held by the ten biggest clonotypes. The sequenced sample was uninvolved lung tissue not adjacent to the tumor. These receptors originate from a human donor with non-small cell lung cancer.

In this sample, this clone turned up once. This chain links TRBV19 with TRBJ1-2; the match to TRBD1 covers 12 bases. Trimming took 5 bases from V and 8 from J; bases not matched to a gene: 6. This CDR3 has 14 residues. Germline CDR1 and CDR2: LNHDA and SQIVND (reference sequence). The CDR3 sequence is CASSPGQGARGYTF. CDR3 nucleotides: TGTGCCAGTAGTCCGGGACAGGGGGCCCGGGGCTACACCTTC.

V gene TRBV27 combines with J gene TRBJ2-3; no reliable D call. CDR3 length: 13 amino acids. CDR1 and CDR2 (germline): MNHEY, SMNVEV (reference sequence). Trimming took 6 bases from V and 3 from J, leaving 10 bases between them. CDR3 DNA: TGTGCCAGCAGCTCTTTGGGGACAGATACGCAGTATTTT. Residues: CASSSLGTDTQYF.

This clone has only one observation. This chain uses TRBV6-1 with TRBJ1-2; the match to TRBD1 covers 9 bases. The CDR3 has 14 residues. Germline lookup yields CDR1 MNHNS and CDR2 SASEGT. With 6 bases clipped from V and 8 bases from J, the junction kept 10 bases outside the gene matches. The chain's CDR3 is CASRPQGAVGGYTF. Written as DNA, the CDR3 is TGTGCCAGCAGACCACAGGGGGCGGTTGGCGGCTACACCTTC.

This chain joins TRBV7-6 and TRBJ2-7, with D uncertain. This CDR3 is 15 amino acids long. Trimming took 1 base from V and 0 from J, leaving 10 bases between them. From germline, CDR1 is SGHVS and CDR2 FNYEAQ. CDR3 nucleotide sequence: TGTGCCAGCAGCTTAGGCCGGGCAGGCTCCTACGAGCAGTACTTC. Its protein is CASSLGRAGSYEQYF.

The chain joins TRBV6-1 to TRBJ1-5; 7 bases match TRBD1. The CDR3 is made up of 16 amino acids. The J segment lost 2 bases and the V segment lost 3 bases, leaving 7 bases of the junction unmatched. Per germline, CDR1 MNHNS and CDR2 SASEGT. CDR3 DNA: TGTGCCAGCAGTGACAGGGGGGGAGGTGGCAATCAGCCCCAGCATTTT. Its translation: CASSDRGGGGNQPQHF.

The rearrangement joins TRBV7-2 to TRBJ2-1, with 9 bases aligning to TRBD2. The CDR3 length is 17 residues. Trimming took 5 bases from V and 5 from J; bases not matched to a gene: 13. CDR1 and CDR2 from the germline V gene are SGHTA and FQGNSA. This chain's CDR3 is CASSGHLLAGYDNEQFF. The CDR3 DNA is TGTGCCAGCAGCGGCCACCTCCTAGCGGGATACGACAATGAGCAGTTCTTC.

The chain carries TRBV10-3 and TRBJ2-1; TRBD2 matches 11 bases. There are 15 residues in the CDR3. Losses at the gene ends were 4 bases for V and 7 bases for J; bases not matched to a gene: 6. Looked up from germline, CDR1 is ENHRY and CDR2 is SYGVKD. The DNA for the CDR3 is TGTGCCATCAGTGGGTCTAGCGGGGGGCGGAATGAGCAGTTCTTC. This encodes CAISGSSGGRNEQFF.

This chain links TRBV13 with TRBJ2-7, with D perhaps TRBD2 (5 bases). CDR1 PRHDT and CDR2 FYEKMQ come from the germline V gene (reference sequence). V was cut by 0 bases and J by 7 bases, with 22 bases left in between. The CDR3 sequence is 17 residues long. The CDR3 bases are TGTGCCAGCAGCTTAGGCCTTCCATCAATTCAAACTAGGGAGCAGTACTTC. Translated, it gives CASSLGLPSIQTREQYF.

Worth noting for this clone: Relative to the germline gene, one junction end is altered; a read error may explain this. The chain is built from TRBV9 and TRBJ2-7, with 8 nucleotides matching TRBD2. This CDR3 has 14 amino acids. The V gene's germline CDR1 is SGDLS and CDR2 YYNGEE. CDR3 nucleotides: TGTGCCAGCAACGTAGCGGGAAGCTCCTACGAGCAGTACTTC. Its translation is CASNVAGSSYEQYF.

V is TRBV27 and J is TRBJ2-7, with a weak D call TRBD2 (5 bases). The ends were cut back, 6 bases at V and 2 bases at J, with 20 bases in the middle. CDR1 is MNHEY and CDR2 is SMNVEV in the germline V gene (reference sequence). The CDR3 has 16 residues. CDR3 DNA sequence: TGTGCCAGCAGCCGTCACCCTACCAGCGGACCCTACGAGCAGTACTTC. Translating it yields CASSRHPTSGPYEQYF.

Only a few counts were recorded for this clone. The chain uses TRBV11-2 and TRBJ2-7; TRBD2 matches 8 bases. The CDR3 is 14 amino acids. Germline CDR1 reads SGHAT; CDR2 reads FQNNGV. V was clipped by 5 bases and J by 6 bases; unmatched bases: 9. The CDR3 protein is CASSTSGTSREQYF. The CDR3 coding sequence is TGTGCCAGCAGCACCAGCGGGACTAGTCGCGAGCAGTACTTC.

The CDR3 loop is CASSLEIGQGQGQYF. DNA for the CDR3: TGCGCCAGCAGCTTGGAAATAGGACAGGGGCAGGGGCAGTACTTC. The chain has TRBV5-1 and TRBJ2-7, with 9 bases identical to TRBD1. The CDR3 is made up of 15 amino acids. With 0 bases clipped from V and 9 bases from J, the junction kept 10 bases outside the gene matches. Per germline, CDR1 SGHRS and CDR2 YFSETQ.

The V call is TRBV4-3, the J call TRBJ2-2, with 12 nucleotides matching TRBD2. This CDR3 region has 18 residues. V dropped 0 bases and J dropped 7; count of bases not matched to a gene: 9. CDR1 is LGHNA, CDR2 YSLEER, per germline. In DNA, the CDR3 is TGCGCCAGCAGCCAAGACCGTCAGCTAGCGGGAGGGGTCGGGGAGCTGTTTTTT. Translating gives CASSQDRQLAGGVGELFF.

The chain is built from TRBV5-4 and TRBJ1-3, with 7 nucleotides matching TRBD1. J was trimmed by 0 bases and V by 4 bases; bases with no gene match: 10. The germline gives CDR1 SGHNT, CDR2 YYREEE (reference sequence). The CDR3 has 17 residues. This CDR3 reads CASSAGTAWGSGNTIYF. The CDR3 DNA sequence: TGTGCCAGCAGCGCAGGGACAGCGTGGGGCTCTGGAAACACCATATATTTT.

The chain employs TRBV9 and TRBJ2-1, with TRBD2 matching over 11 bases. The CDR3 sequence is 15 residues long. Germline assignment: CDR1 SGDLS and CDR2 YYNGEE. The V segment lost 2 bases and the J segment 7 bases; nucleotides outside the gene matches: 5. CDR3 nucleotides: TGTGCCAGCAGCGTCGTAGCGGGGGGGAGGAATGAGCAGTTCTTC. It encodes CASSVVAGGRNEQFF.

The chain employs TRBV2 and TRBJ1-2; 9 bases are a match to TRBD1. V lost 7 bases, J lost 1 base, and 7 bases stayed unmatched. Germline V gene lookup returns CDR1 SNHLY and CDR2 FYNNEI. CDR3 length equals 15 residues. The CDR3 is CASKGDRDINYGYTF. In DNA, the CDR3 is TGTGCCAGCAAGGGGGACAGGGACATTAACTATGGCTACACCTTC.

The genes are TRBV28 and TRBJ1-5; maybe TRBD1 (5 bases). With 1 base removed from V and 2 bases from J, the gap between germline ends came to 15 bases. Per germline, CDR1 MDHEN and CDR2 SYDVKM. This CDR3 has 17 amino acids. CDR3 protein: CASSLSGGGRGNQPQHF. CDR3 DNA sequence: TGTGCCAGCAGTTTATCTGGCGGGGGTAGAGGCAATCAGCCCCAGCATTTT.

In this sample, this clone turned up once. Written as DNA, the CDR3 is TGCAGTGCTAGAGAGGACAGGGAAGCTTTCTTT. This translates into CSAREDREAFF. The chain joins TRBV20-1 to TRBJ1-1; 7 bases are shared with TRBD1. The V gene end was trimmed by 0 bases and the J gene end by 8 bases; junction bases not matched to a gene: 0. The CDR3 length is 11 residues. CDR1 and CDR2 from the germline V gene are DFQATT and SNEGSKA (reference sequence).

This sequence joins TRBV6-1 and TRBJ1-2; no definite D call. The CDR3 is 13 residues long. Trimming stripped 2 bases from V and 8 bases from J, with 12 bases between. CDR1 MNHNS and CDR2 SASEGT come from the germline V gene. CDR3 in DNA: TGTGCCAGCAGTGAAAGGGTCGGTCTGGGCTACACCTTC. This gives the protein CASSERVGLGYTF.

The chain has TRBV7-6 and TRBJ1-4, with unresolved D. The V gene's germline CDR1 is SGHVS and CDR2 FNYEAQ. V was clipped by 5 bases and J by 6 bases, with 13 bases between them. The CDR3 consists of 14 residues. Here the CDR3 DNA reads TGTGCCAGCAGCATACAGAGCCAACATGAAAAACTGTTTTTT. Encoded protein: CASSIQSQHEKLFF.

This chain links TRBV5-1 with TRBJ1-3; D remains ambiguous. Per the germline V gene, CDR1 is SGHRS and CDR2 is YFSETQ. This CDR3 has 12 amino acids. The V gene lost 0 bases and the J gene lost 8 bases, with 6 bases spanning the gap. The CDR3 DNA reads TGCGCCAGCAGCTTGGGGGCGGACACCATATATTTT. Protein: CASSLGADTIYF.